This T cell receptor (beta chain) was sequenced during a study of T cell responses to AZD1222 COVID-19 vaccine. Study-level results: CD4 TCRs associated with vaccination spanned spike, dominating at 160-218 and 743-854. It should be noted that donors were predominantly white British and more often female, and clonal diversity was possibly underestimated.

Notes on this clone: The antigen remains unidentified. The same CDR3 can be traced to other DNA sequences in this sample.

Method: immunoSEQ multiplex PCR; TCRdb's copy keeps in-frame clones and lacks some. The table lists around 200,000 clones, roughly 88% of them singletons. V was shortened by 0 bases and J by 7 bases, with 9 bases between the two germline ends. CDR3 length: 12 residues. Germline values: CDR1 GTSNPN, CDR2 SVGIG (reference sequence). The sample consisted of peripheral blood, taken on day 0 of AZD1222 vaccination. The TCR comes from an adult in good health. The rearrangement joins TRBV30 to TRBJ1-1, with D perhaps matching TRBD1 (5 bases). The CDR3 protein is CAWSVLGGEAFF. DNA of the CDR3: TGTGCCTGGAGTGTACTTGGGGGTGAAGCTTTCTTT.